Each of the 15 T cell receptor beta chains below was sequenced from the same sample in a study of blood T cells in healthy people across ages (dated by TCRdb to the mid-2010s). Library creation used 5' RACE. The instrument was an Illumina HiSeq 2500. A second roughly 7 to 11 cycle PCR used a sample-barcoded 5' primer and a J-beta primer mix. TCRdb reworked the public reads: Q25 trimming with fastp, MiXCR clone assembly, productive beta chains retained. Identical CDR3 protein sequences are pooled into one entry, listed with their most common genes and DNA. The sample profile shows about 1 million distinct CDR3 sequences; 40% to 50% of them were found once. The top ten hold under 20% of the sample. The sequencing sample was made of blood. These receptors were obtained from a woman aged 60-70 years in good health.

This clonotype was counted a few times. The rearrangement links TRBV7-3 to TRBJ2-6; D possibly corresponds to TRBD1 (6 bases). Looked up from germline, CDR1 is SGHTA and CDR2 is FQGTGA. The CDR3 sequence is 16 residues long. The ends were cut back, 5 bases at V and 4 bases at J, with 15 bases in the middle. CDR3 DNA sequence: TGTGCCAGCAGCCCTCACGGACAGCTCGGGGCCAACGTCCTGACTTTC. Translation: CASSPHGQLGANVLTF.

V is TRBV25-1 and J is TRBJ2-7, with D possibly matching TRBD1 (5 bases). The V end lost 4 bases, the J end lost 6 bases, and 13 bases lay between the germline ends. The germline V gene encodes CDR1 MGHDK and CDR2 SYGVNS. CDR3 length: 13 residues. The CDR3 spells CASSVRVEGEQYF. In DNA form, the CDR3 reads TGTGCCAGCAGTGTCAGGGTTGAAGGCGAGCAGTACTTC.

This clonotype has just a few counts. The chain uses TRBV3-1 and TRBJ2-1; D remains ambiguous. The CDR3 covers 11 residues. Trimming cost V 0 bases and J 9 bases, with 3 bases left between them. CDR1 and CDR2 (germline): LGHDT, YNNKEL (reference sequence). This CDR3 reads CASSQDTEQFF. In DNA form, the CDR3 reads TGTGCCAGCAGCCAAGACACTGAGCAGTTCTTC.

The chain has TRBV25-1 and TRBJ2-3; TRBD2 matches 10 bases. The CDR3 length is 18 residues. Germline V lookup: CDR1 MGHDK, CDR2 SYGVNS. V shed 1 base, J shed 0 bases, and the junction held 7 bases outside the gene matches. DNA of the CDR3: TGTGCCAGCAGTGAATTCCGAGCGGGAGGGCTTAGCACAGATACGCAGTATTTT. Translating it yields CASSEFRAGGLSTDTQYF.

This chain uses TRBV27 with TRBJ1-1, with D maybe TRBD1 (5 bases). The CDR3 extends over 15 amino acids. Trimming left V 5 bases short and J 4 bases short, with 17 bases between. CDR1 is MNHEY, CDR2 SMNVEV, per germline (reference sequence). CDR3 bases: TGTGCCAGCAGTCCCCCACCCGGGACTGCCACTGAAGCTTTCTTT. Translating it yields CASSPPPGTATEAFF.

The chain employs TRBV10-2 and TRBJ1-2, with D uncertain. V was shortened by 2 bases and J by 0 bases, with 1 base between the two germline ends. This CDR3 contains 12 residues. From germline, CDR1 is WSHSY and CDR2 SAAADI. The CDR3 DNA follows: TGCGCCAGCAGTGAGACTAACTATGGCTACACCTTC. Protein sequence: CASSETNYGYTF.

The chain links TRBV4-1 to TRBJ2-1; unclear D gene. V was pared by 0 bases and J by 0 bases, with 9 bases between. The CDR3 totals 16 residues. Germline-derived CDR1 and CDR2 are MGHRA and YSYEKL. The CDR3 spells CASSQDQASSYNEQFF. The CDR3 DNA reads as TGCGCCAGCAGCCAAGATCAGGCGAGCTCCTACAATGAGCAGTTCTTC.

In the case of this clonotype: A much larger clone sits a single nucleotide away, making a read error possible. The genes are TRBV12-3 or TRBV12-4 and TRBJ2-3; 7 nucleotides agree with TRBD1. Unmatched junction bases numbered 13, after V lost 6 bases and J lost 4 bases. This CDR3 is built from 16 residues. The CDR3 is CASSSPTGFRPDTQYF. In DNA, the CDR3 is TGTGCCAGCAGCTCACCGACAGGGTTTCGCCCAGATACGCAGTATTTT.

A few counts support this clonotype. V gene TRBV12-3 or TRBV12-4 combines with J gene TRBJ2-5, with 7 positions matching TRBD1. J lost 2 bases, V lost 6 bases, and 9 bases had no gene match. This CDR3 region has 15 residues. The CDR3 DNA reads TGTGCCAGCAGCCCTCCGGGACAGAGACAAGAGACCCAGTACTTC. Amino acid sequence: CASSPPGQRQETQYF.

The CDR3 spells CASSPGTQFYEQYF. The CDR3 bases are TGTGCCAGCAGCCCCGGGACGCAATTCTACGAGCAGTACTTC. The chain joins TRBV14 to TRBJ2-4; either TRBD1 or TRBD2 may fit D (5 bases each). The J call may not be correct, given that the DNA end is closer to TRBJ2-7. The CDR3 length is 14 residues. Germline values: CDR1 SGHDN, CDR2 FVKESK.

This clonotype was observed a few times. The chain couples TRBV5-1 to TRBJ2-5; D is unresolved. The J call may be mistaken, given a closer DNA end match to TRBJ2-7. The CDR3 contains 14 residues. In germline, CDR1 is SGHRS, CDR2 YFSETQ. The CDR3 reads CASSLVTGPYEQYF. The DNA for the CDR3 is TGCGCCAGCAGCTTGGTTACTGGCCCCTACGAGCAGTACTTC.

Here the CDR3 reads CASSLRQGHGNQPQHF. DNA for the CDR3: TGTGCCAGCAGCCTCCGACAGGGACATGGCAATCAGCCCCAGCATTTT. The V and J genes are TRBV7-3 and TRBJ1-5; TRBD1 aligns across 7 bases. The J segment lost 2 bases and the V segment lost 5 bases, leaving 9 bases of the junction unmatched. This CDR3 region has 16 residues. The germline gives CDR1 SGHTA, CDR2 FQGTGA.

The genes are TRBV6-5 and TRBJ2-4; D possibly corresponds to TRBD2 (5 bases). Trimming took 10 bases from V and 4 from J, leaving 17 bases between them. The CDR3 is made up of 14 amino acids. Germline V gene lookup returns CDR1 MNHEY and CDR2 SVGAGI. CDR3 nucleotide sequence: TGTGCCACCTCGTCCTTAACGGGGAAAAACATTCAGTACTTC. This sequence encodes CATSSLTGKNIQYF.

The chain employs TRBV20-1 and TRBJ2-3; 8 bases are shared with TRBD2. Germline V gives CDR1 DFQATT, CDR2 SNEGSKA (reference sequence). V shed 1 base, J shed 3 bases, and the junction held 9 bases outside the gene matches. The CDR3 spans 16 residues. The CDR3 DNA follows: TGCAGTGCTAGAGGCTGGGGGCCTAGCGGGACAGATACGCAGTATTTT. Its translation is CSARGWGPSGTDTQYF.

This clonotype has more than one count but fewer than ten. This chain links TRBV6-5 with TRBJ1-5, with D perhaps matching TRBD1 (6 bases). The CDR3 is 13 amino acids. Germline values: CDR1 MNHEY, CDR2 SVGAGI. Trimming shortened V by 6 bases and J by 3 bases, and 9 bases separated the two germline ends. The CDR3 region is CASRQGSNQPQHF. The CDR3 DNA reads as TGTGCCAGCAGGCAGGGGTCCAATCAGCCCCAGCATTTT.